The present TCR beta chain was sequenced within a study of blood T cells in healthy people across ages. CDR3 size: 17 residues. CDR1 is ENHRY and CDR2 is SYGVKD in the germline V gene. Trimming pared 0 bases from V and 4 bases from J, leaving 17 bases between. The authors ran a second PCR of 7 to 11 cycles using a sample-barcoded 5' primer and a J-beta primer mix. TCRdb analysed the 5' RACE reads with MiXCR anew, one entry per CDR3 protein. The table includes fewer than 2 million distinct CDR3 sequences, roughly 43% detected once. V is TRBV10-3 and J is TRBJ2-3; possible D gene TRBD1, 6 bases. What was sequenced was blood. The clonotype comes from a human donor in good health. CDR3 coding DNA: TGTGCCATCAGTGAGTCTATGCAATGGCAGGGGTCAGATACGCAGTATTTT. This translates into CAISESMQWQGSDTQYF.